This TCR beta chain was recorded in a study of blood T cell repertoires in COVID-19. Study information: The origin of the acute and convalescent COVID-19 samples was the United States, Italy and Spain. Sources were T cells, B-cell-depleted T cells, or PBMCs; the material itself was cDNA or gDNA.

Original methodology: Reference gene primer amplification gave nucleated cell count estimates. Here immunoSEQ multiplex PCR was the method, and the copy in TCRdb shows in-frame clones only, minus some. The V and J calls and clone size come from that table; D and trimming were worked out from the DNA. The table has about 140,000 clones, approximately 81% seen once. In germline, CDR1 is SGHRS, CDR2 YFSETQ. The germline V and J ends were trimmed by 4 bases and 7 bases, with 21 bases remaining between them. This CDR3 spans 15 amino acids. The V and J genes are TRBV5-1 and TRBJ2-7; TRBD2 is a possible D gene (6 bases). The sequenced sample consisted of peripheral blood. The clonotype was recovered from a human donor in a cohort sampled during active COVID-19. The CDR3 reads CASSIRAGTGFEQYF. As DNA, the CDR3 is TGCGCCAGCAGCATACGAGCGGGTACTGGTTTTGAGCAGTACTTC. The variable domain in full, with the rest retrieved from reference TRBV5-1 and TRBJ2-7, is KAGVTQTPRYLIKTRGQQVTLSCSPISGHRSVSWYQQTPGQGLQFLFEYFSETQRNKGNFPGRFSGRQFSNSRSEMNVSTLELGDSALYLCASSIRAGTGFEQYFGPGTRLTVT.